These T cell receptor beta chains were read from a single sample in a study of beta chain features in type 1 diabetes. TCRdb keeps only in-frame clones here, not all; method: immunoSEQ multiplex PCR. Of approximately 400,000 clones in the sample, less than 15% were seen once. The sequenced sample consisted of naive CD4+ T cells from blood. These receptors were collected from a woman between 18 and 29 years old in good health. Each CDR3 is given with its conserved first and last residue. The D gene is left open where the match is weak. Rows may omit the clone size; those that give it use once, few, many or a size class.

abundance,d_gene,v_gene,j_gene,CDR3nt,CDR3aa
few,TRBD2,TRBV5-1,TRBJ2-1,TGCGCCAGCAGCTTGGCCAGGGCGGGAGGGCCGGGCAATGAGCAGTTCTTC,CASSLARAGGPGNEQFF
NA,TRBD1,TRBV18,TRBJ1-5,TGTGCCAGCTCAGGAAGACAGGGAGGAAATCAGCCCCAGCATTTT,CASSGRQGGNQPQHF
few,TRBD1,TRBV7-9,TRBJ2-7,TGTGCCAGCCCCCCGCAGGGGGCTCCCCTCAGCTCCTACGAGCAGTACTTC,CASPPQGAPLSSYEQYF
NA,TRBD2,TRBV28,TRBJ2-5,TGTGCCAGCAGTCCTAGCGGGAGGTTACAAGAGACCCAGTACTTC,CASSPSGRLQETQYF
NA,NA,TRBV7-9,TRBJ1-1,TGTGCCAGCAGCCCATTGAACACTGAAGCTTTCTTT,CASSPLNTEAFF
NA,TRBD2,TRBV5-1,TRBJ2-7,TGCGCCAGCAGCCCGCTAGCGGGAGCGTCGGTCGAGCAGTACTTC,CASSPLAGASVEQYF
NA,TRBD1,TRBV28,TRBJ2-1,TGTGCCAGCAGCGCCGCGACAGGGGGCCCTGAGCAGTTCTTC,CASSAATGGPEQFF
few,TRBD2,TRBV5-1,TRBJ2-1,TGCGCCAGCAGCTTGGCCAGCCTAGCGGGTGAGCAGTTCTTC,CASSLASLAGEQFF
few,TRBD1,TRBV7-9,TRBJ1-5,TGTGCCAGCAGCTTAGGGACAGGGGGCAATCAGCCCCAGCATTTT,CASSLGTGGNQPQHF
few,NA,TRBV28,TRBJ2-6,TGTGCCAGCAGTTTGGCGGGGCATTTCAAGGTATCTGGGGCCAACGTCCTGACTTTC,CASSLAGHFKVSGANVLTF
NA,NA,TRBV2,TRBJ2-7,TGTGCCAGCATCGGGGTTCTGGGGCAGTACTTC,CASIGVLGQYF
few,NA,TRBV29-1,TRBJ1-2,TGCAGCGCCCTGAGGGCATCTAACTATGGCTACACCTTC,CSALRASNYGYTF
few,NA,TRBV11-1,TRBJ2-7,TGTGCCAGCAGCTTCGGAGAAGATACCTACGAGCAGTACTTC,CASSFGEDTYEQYF
NA,NA,TRBV18,TRBJ1-1,TGTGCCAGCTCACCTTCCAGGCTACACACTGAAGCTTTCTTT,CASSPSRLHTEAFF
NA,NA,TRBV4-3,TRBJ2-3,TGCGCCAGCAGCCAAGATCGGGATCAACCGCGGTATTTT,CASSQDRDQPRYF
NA,TRBD2,TRBV29-1,TRBJ2-7,TGCAGCGTCTCCGGGACTAGGCAGTACTTC,CSVSGTRQYF
NA,NA,TRBV11-2,TRBJ2-1,TGTGCCAGCAGCTCTCCCGTAGCGCCCCGCTCCTACAATGAGCAGTTCTTC,CASSSPVAPRSYNEQFF
NA,NA,TRBV7-6,TRBJ1-1,TGTGCCAGCAGACAAGGGGTGAACACTGAAGCTTTCTTT,CASRQGVNTEAFF
few,TRBD2,TRBV15,TRBJ2-7,TGTGCCACCAGCAGAGATGTGCCACTAGCGGGAGCCTACGAGCAGTACTTC,CATSRDVPLAGAYEQYF
NA,NA,TRBV18,TRBJ2-1,TGTGCCAGCTCACCAAGACTACTGCTCGATGAGCAGTTCTTC,CASSPRLLLDEQFF
few,NA,TRBV10-3,TRBJ1-1,TGTGCCATCAGTGAATTTGGAGAGAACACTGAAGCTTTCTTT,CAISEFGENTEAFF
NA,TRBD1,TRBV7-2,TRBJ2-7,TGTGCCAGCAGGTTCGACAGGGGGGCCTACGAGCAGTACTTC,CASRFDRGAYEQYF
few,NA,TRBV9,TRBJ2-1,TGTGCCAGCAGGGCCCATTCCCCCAGTACCGATGAGCAGTTCTTC,CASRAHSPSTDEQFF
NA,NA,TRBV5-4,TRBJ2-1,TGTGCTCCCTGTGAGGGCTTTGAGCAGTTCTTC,CAPCEGFEQFF
few,NA,TRBV9,TRBJ1-1,TGTGCCAGCAGCCGCGACACTGAAGCTTTCTTT,CASSRDTEAFF
few,TRBD1,TRBV4-1,TRBJ1-2,TGCGCCAGCAGTCGACAGGGAATGAACTATGGCTACACCTTC,CASSRQGMNYGYTF
few,NA,TRBV28,TRBJ1-1,TGTGCCAGCAGTTTACGGACTCCCACTGAAGCTTTCTTT,CASSLRTPTEAFF
NA,NA,TRBV29-1,TRBJ1-1,TGCAGCGTTGTTGGACAGAAGACTGAAGCTTTCTTT,CSVVGQKTEAFF